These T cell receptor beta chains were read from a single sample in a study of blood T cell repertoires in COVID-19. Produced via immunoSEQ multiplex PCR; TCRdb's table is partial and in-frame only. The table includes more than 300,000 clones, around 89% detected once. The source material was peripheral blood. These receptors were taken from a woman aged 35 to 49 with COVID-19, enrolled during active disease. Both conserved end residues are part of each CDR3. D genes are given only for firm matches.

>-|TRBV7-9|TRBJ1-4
TGTGCCAGCAGCTTAGACAGGTTTGGGAATGAAAAACTGTTTTTT
CASSLDRFGNEKLFF
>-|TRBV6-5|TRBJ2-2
TGTGCCAGCACGGGGAGACCCACCGGGGAGCTGTTTTTT
CASTGRPTGELFF
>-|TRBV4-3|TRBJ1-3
TGCGCCAGCAGCCAAGGGTGGCTGGGAAACACCATATATTTT
CASSQGWLGNTIYF
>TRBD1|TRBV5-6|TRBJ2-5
TGTGCCAGCAGCTTGGTTGGGACAGGGCTAGAGACCCAGTACTTC
CASSLVGTGLETQYF
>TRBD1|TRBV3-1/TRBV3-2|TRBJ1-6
TGTGCCAGCAGCCATCGCCGACAGGGTAATACATATAATTCACCCCTCCACTTT
CASSHRRQGNTYNSPLHF
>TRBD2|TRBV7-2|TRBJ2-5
TGTGCCAGCAGCTTAGTCGGACTAGCGGTAACTAGCCAAGAGACCCAGTACTTC
CASSLVGLAVTSQETQYF
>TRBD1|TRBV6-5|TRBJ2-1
TGTGCCAGCTCGCGAGGACAGGCTAAATACAATGAGCAGTTCTTC
CASSRGQAKYNEQFF
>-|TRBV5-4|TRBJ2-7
TGTGCCAGCAGCTTGGGGGGGCGTAAGTACGAGCAGTACTTC
CASSLGGRKYEQYF
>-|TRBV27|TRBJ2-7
TGTGCCAGCAGCCCCCTCTCCCTAACGGAGAACTACGAGCAGTACTTC
CASSPLSLTENYEQYF
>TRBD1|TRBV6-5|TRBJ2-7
TGTGCCAGCAGTTCGGGACAGCTATACGAGCAGTACTTC
CASSSGQLYEQYF
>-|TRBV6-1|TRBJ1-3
TGTGCCAGCAGTGATAGAAACACCATATATTTT
CASSDRNTIYF
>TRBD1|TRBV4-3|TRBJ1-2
TGCGCCAGCAGCCAAGCCTACAGGACAGGGGGGGATGGCTACACCTTC
CASSQAYRTGGDGYTF
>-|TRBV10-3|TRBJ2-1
TGTGCCATCACTACAACGGCGGGACATGAGCAGTTCTTC
CAITTTAGHEQFF
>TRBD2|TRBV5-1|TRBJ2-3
TGCGCCAGCAGCTTGGGTGCGGGGGGACGCACAGATACGCAGTATTTT
CASSLGAGGRTDTQYF